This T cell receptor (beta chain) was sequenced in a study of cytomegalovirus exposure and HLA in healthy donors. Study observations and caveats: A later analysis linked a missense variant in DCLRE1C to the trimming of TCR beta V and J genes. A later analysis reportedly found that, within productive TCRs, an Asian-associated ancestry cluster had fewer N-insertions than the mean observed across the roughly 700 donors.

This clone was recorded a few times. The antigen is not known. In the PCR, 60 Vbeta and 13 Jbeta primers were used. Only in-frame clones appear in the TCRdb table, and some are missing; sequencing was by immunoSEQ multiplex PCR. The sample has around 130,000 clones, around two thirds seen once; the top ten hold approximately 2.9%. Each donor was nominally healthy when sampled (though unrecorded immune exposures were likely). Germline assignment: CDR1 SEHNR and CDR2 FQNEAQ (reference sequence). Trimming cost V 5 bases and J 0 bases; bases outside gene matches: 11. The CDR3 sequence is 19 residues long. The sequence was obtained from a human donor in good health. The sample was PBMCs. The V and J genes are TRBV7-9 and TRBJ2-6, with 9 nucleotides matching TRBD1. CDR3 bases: TGTGCCAGCAGCCCCGAGGGACAGGGAGAGAGCTCTGGGGCCAACGTCCTGACTTTC. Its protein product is CASSPEGQGESSGANVLTF.